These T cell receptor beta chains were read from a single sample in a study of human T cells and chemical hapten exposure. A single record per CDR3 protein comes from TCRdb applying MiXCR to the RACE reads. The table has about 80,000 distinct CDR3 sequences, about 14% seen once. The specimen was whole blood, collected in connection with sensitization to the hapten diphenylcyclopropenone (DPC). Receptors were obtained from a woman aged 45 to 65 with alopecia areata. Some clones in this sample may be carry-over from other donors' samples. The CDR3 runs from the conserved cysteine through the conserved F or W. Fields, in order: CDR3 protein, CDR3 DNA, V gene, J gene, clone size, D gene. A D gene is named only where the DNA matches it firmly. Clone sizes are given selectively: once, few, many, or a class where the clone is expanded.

CSVDAPPTVNYGYTF,TGCAGCGTTGATGCCCCCCCAACAGTTAACTATGGCTACACCTTC,TRBV29-1,TRBJ1-2,many,NA
CSARDLLRNNEQFF,TGCAGTGCTAGAGATCTCTTGCGCAACAATGAGCAGTTCTTC,TRBV20-1,TRBJ2-1,NA,NA
CASSYVVAVNTGELFF,TGTGCCAGCAGTTACGTAGTAGCGGTGAACACCGGGGAGCTGTTTTTT,TRBV6-7,TRBJ2-2,NA,NA
CASSFAGGNTEAFF,TGTGCCAGCAGCTTCGCAGGGGGGAACACTGAAGCTTTCTTT,TRBV7-6,TRBJ1-1,many,TRBD1
CASQAAGRNEKLFF,TGTGCCAGCCAAGCGGCAGGCCGGAATGAAAAACTGTTTTTT,TRBV25-1,TRBJ1-4,NA,NA
CSARGITVSADEQFF,TGCAGTGCTAGAGGGATAACAGTTTCCGCAGATGAGCAGTTCTTC,TRBV20-1,TRBJ2-1,NA,NA
CSGSRQNTGELFF,TGCAGCGGTAGCCGACAGAACACCGGGGAGCTGTTTTTT,TRBV29-1,TRBJ2-2,many,NA
CASSSDRGVYGYTF,TGTGCCAGCAGCTCCGACAGGGGGGTCTATGGCTACACCTTC,TRBV7-2,TRBJ1-2,NA,TRBD1
CASRRGNQPQHF,TGTGCCAGCAGAAGGGGCAATCAGCCCCAGCATTTT,TRBV12-3/TRBV12-4,TRBJ1-5,many,NA
CASSLVGASAEQYF,TGTGCCAGCAGCCTCGTGGGGGCCTCGGCTGAGCAGTACTTC,TRBV3-1,TRBJ2-7,few,NA
CASSPILGETQYF,TGTGCCAGCAGTCCGATCTTAGGGGAGACCCAGTACTTC,TRBV27,TRBJ2-5,NA,NA
CSARASGSRDTQYF,TGCAGTGCTAGAGCTAGCGGGAGTCGAGATACGCAGTATTTT,TRBV20-1,TRBJ2-3,many,TRBD2
CSAEGTSGRSDTQYF,TGCAGTGCGGAAGGGACTAGCGGGAGATCCGATACGCAGTATTTT,TRBV20-1,TRBJ2-3,NA,TRBD2
CASSRRQGSEAFF,TGTGCCAGCAGCCGTAGACAGGGCTCTGAAGCTTTCTTT,TRBV7-8,TRBJ1-1,NA,TRBD1
CASIQGSLPRGEKLFF,TGTGCCAGCATCCAGGGCTCATTACCCCGCGGGGAAAAACTGTTTTTT,TRBV12-3/TRBV12-4,TRBJ1-4,many,NA
CASSPPAGGLMEQFF,TGTGCCAGCTCACCGCCAGCGGGAGGGCTGATGGAGCAGTTCTTC,TRBV18,TRBJ2-1,NA,TRBD2
CASSQEIGNTEAFF,TGTGCCAGCAGCCAGGAGATAGGGAACACTGAAGCTTTCTTT,TRBV11-2,TRBJ1-1,many,NA
CASSTNTGELFF,TGTGCCAGCAGTACGAACACCGGGGAGCTGTTTTTT,TRBV6-2/TRBV6-3,TRBJ2-2,NA,NA
CASSPQTSGSTDTQYF,TGTGCCAGTAGTCCCCAAACTAGCGGGAGCACAGATACGCAGTATTTT,TRBV19,TRBJ2-3,NA,TRBD2
CASSFSRQGATGELFF,TGTGCCAGCAGCTTCTCCAGGCAGGGGGCAACCGGGGAGCTGTTTTTT,TRBV11-2,TRBJ2-2,many,TRBD1
CASSQTGDRGDEAFF,TGTGCCAGCAGCCAAACCGGTGACAGGGGGGATGAAGCTTTCTTT,TRBV3-1,TRBJ1-1,few,TRBD1
CSVEPPWSYGYTF,TGCAGCGTTGAACCTCCTTGGAGCTATGGCTACACCTTC,TRBV29-1,TRBJ1-2,many,NA
CASSPFRDTQYF,TGTGCCAGCAGCCCCTTTCGGGATACGCAGTATTTT,TRBV12-3/TRBV12-4,TRBJ2-3,NA,NA
CASSQGGAVYGYTF,TGTGCCAGCAGCCAAGGGGGCGCGGTCTATGGCTACACCTTC,TRBV3-1,TRBJ1-2,NA,NA
CASSSSNGRHEQYF,TGTGCCAGCAGTTCCTCCAACGGAAGGCACGAGCAGTACTTC,TRBV12-3/TRBV12-4,TRBJ2-7,NA,NA
CSHRDLWRTTNEKLFF,TGTAGCCACCGGGACCTTTGGCGAACAACTAATGAAAAACTGTTTTTT,TRBV29-1,TRBJ1-4,many,NA
CSATGNGGDYSNQPQHF,TGCAGTGCTACAGGGAACGGGGGCGACTATAGCAATCAGCCCCAGCATTTT,TRBV20-1,TRBJ1-5,NA,NA
CASTGYNEQFF,TGTGCCAGCACAGGGTACAATGAGCAGTTCTTC,TRBV11-1,TRBJ2-1,NA,NA
CASSHTTDTQYF,TGTGCCAGCAGTCATACCACAGATACGCAGTATTTT,TRBV5-4,TRBJ2-3,few,NA
CASSTGLAGEQFF,TGCGCCAGCAGCACAGGACTAGCGGGAGAGCAGTTCTTC,TRBV5-1,TRBJ2-1,NA,TRBD2
CASSLGDGKLFF,TGTGCCAGCAGTTTGGGGGATGGAAAACTGTTTTTT,TRBV27,TRBJ1-4,NA,NA
CASSLAGGEFF,TGCGCCAGCAGCTTGGCCGGGGGCGAGTTCTTC,TRBV5-1,TRBJ2-1,few,NA
CASSFKNEKLFF,TGTGCCAGCAGCTTTAAAAATGAAAAACTGTTTTTT,TRBV7-2,TRBJ1-4,few,NA
CASSHRTLGSTDTQYF,TGTGCCAGCAGCCACCGGACACTGGGAAGCACAGATACGCAGTATTTT,TRBV28,TRBJ2-3,NA,NA
CASSQVDSLYNEQFF,TGCGCCAGCAGCCAAGTAGACTCCCTCTACAATGAGCAGTTCTTC,TRBV4-3,TRBJ2-1,NA,NA
CASSDIGQGASSEQYF,TGCGCCAGCAGTGATATAGGACAGGGGGCTTCGAGCGAGCAGTACTTC,TRBV10-1,TRBJ2-7,few,TRBD1
CSALPGQGAQETQYF,TGCAGTGCTCTTCCGGGACAGGGGGCTCAAGAGACCCAGTACTTC,TRBV20-1,TRBJ2-5,few,TRBD1
CASSYPSDRANTEAFF,TGTGCCAGCAGTTACCCCTCGGACAGGGCGAACACTGAAGCTTTCTTT,TRBV6-6,TRBJ1-1,NA,TRBD1
CASSETETQYF,TGTGCCAGCAGTGAAACGGAGACCCAGTACTTC,TRBV2,TRBJ2-5,NA,NA
CSVEAPCSPNYGYTF,TGCAGCGTTGAAGCCCCGTGCAGCCCTAACTATGGCTACACCTTC,TRBV29-1,TRBJ1-2,few,NA
CASSLRLVTKTQYF,TGTGCCAGCAGCCTACGACTAGTAACGAAGACCCAGTACTTC,TRBV11-2,TRBJ2-5,many,NA
CASTGNQETQYF,TGTGCCAGCACTGGAAACCAAGAGACCCAGTACTTC,TRBV2,TRBJ2-5,NA,NA
CASRLAGVNEQFF,TGTGCCAGCCGACTAGCGGGAGTCAATGAGCAGTTCTTC,TRBV6-1,TRBJ2-1,NA,TRBD2